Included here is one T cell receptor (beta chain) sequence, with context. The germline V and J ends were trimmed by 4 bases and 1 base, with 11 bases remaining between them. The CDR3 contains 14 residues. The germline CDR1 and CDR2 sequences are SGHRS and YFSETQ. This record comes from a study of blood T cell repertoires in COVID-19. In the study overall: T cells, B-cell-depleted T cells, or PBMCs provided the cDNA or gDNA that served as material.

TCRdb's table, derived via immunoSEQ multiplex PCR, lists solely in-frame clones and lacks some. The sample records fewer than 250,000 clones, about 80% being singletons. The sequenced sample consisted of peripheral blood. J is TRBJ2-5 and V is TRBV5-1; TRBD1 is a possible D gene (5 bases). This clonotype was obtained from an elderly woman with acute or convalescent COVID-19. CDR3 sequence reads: CASSPMGPQETQYF. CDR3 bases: TGCGCCAGCAGCCCGATGGGGCCCCAAGAGACCCAGTACTTC.